This T cell receptor (beta chain) was found in a study of blood T cell repertoires in COVID-19. Cohorts were assigned according to the clinical history that participants reported. This CDR3 has 13 amino acids. V was clipped by 3 bases and J by 7 bases, with 13 bases between them. CDR1 is MNHEY and CDR2 is SMNVEV in the germline V gene (reference sequence). Sequenced by immunoSEQ multiplex PCR; TCRdb stores in-frame clones only, minus some. The sample lists 450,000 or so clones; roughly 87% were seen once. The rearrangement joins TRBV27 to TRBJ2-7, with a weak D call TRBD1 (7 bases). The TCR sequence derives from a man aged 18 to 29 who had recovered from COVID-19. Sequencing was performed on PBMCs or T cells enriched from blood (not recorded which). The CDR3 reads CASSLRQGGEQYF. DNA of the CDR3: TGTGCCAGCAGTTTGAGACAGGGAGGTGAGCAGTACTTC.